Presented here are 29 T cell receptor beta chains from one specimen sequenced in a study of cytomegalovirus exposure and HLA in healthy donors (dated by TCRdb to about 2017). The method behind the library was the immunoSEQ multiplex PCR assay. The multiplex PCR relied on a mix of 60 forward primers for TCR Vbeta segments and 13 reverse primers for TCR Jbeta segments. TCRdb retrieved this table from immuneACCESS and kept in-frame rearrangements only. Not all clones are present; in checked studies, unresolved V genes account for under half, and no reason is known for the remainder. Within this sample are 180,000 or so clones, with 70% to 80% of them counted one time only. The ten largest clones take up 0.7% to 0.8% of the sample. The specimen was PBMCs. These TCRs come from a female donor in good health and CMV-seronegative.

The chain employs TRBV7-8 and TRBJ1-1, with 7 positions matching TRBD1. The V and J ends lost 6 bases and 0 bases, in that order; junction bases with no gene match: 4. There are 14 residues in the CDR3. Germline CDR1 and CDR2: SGHVS and FQNEAQ. Here the CDR3 reads CASRPGTVNTEAFF. CDR3 coding DNA: TGTGCCAGCAGACCGGGGACAGTGAACACTGAAGCTTTCTTT.

CDR3 sequence: CASSQDMGPQETQYF. The CDR3 region has the DNA TGTGCCAGCAGTCAAGACATGGGTCCCCAAGAGACCCAGTACTTC. The chain uses TRBV9 and TRBJ2-5; D not resolved. Germline loops: CDR1 SGDLS, CDR2 YYNGEE. The germline V and J ends were trimmed by 5 bases and 1 base, with 15 bases remaining between them. The CDR3 spans 15 residues.

This chain joins TRBV27 and TRBJ2-7; 8 bases fit TRBD1. The CDR3 loop spans 14 amino acids. Germline loops: CDR1 MNHEY, CDR2 SMNVEV (reference sequence). V lost 5 bases to trimming and J lost 2 bases; unmatched junction nucleotides: 5. The CDR3 region is CASSPGQGPYEQYF. The DNA for the CDR3 is TGTGCCAGCAGTCCAGGACAGGGACCCTACGAGCAGTACTTC.

This clone was counted once. The V call is TRBV6-6, the J call TRBJ2-5; possible D gene TRBD2, 6 bases. V dropped 6 bases and J dropped 5 bases, with 16 bases sitting between them. The germline gives CDR1 MNHNY, CDR2 SVGAGI (reference sequence). CDR3 length: 14 residues. CDR3 bases: TGTGCCAGCAGGGACATTGGGGGGAGGGAGACCCAGTACTTC. It translates to CASRDIGGRETQYF.

The V and J genes are TRBV9 and TRBJ2-3; tentative D call: TRBD1 (5 bases). Germline-derived CDR1 and CDR2 are SGDLS and YYNGEE. V was trimmed by 3 bases and J by 4 bases, leaving 18 bases between them. CDR3 length: 16 residues. This CDR3 reads CASSGRTRTLADTQYF. The CDR3 nucleotides are TGTGCCAGCAGCGGACGGACAAGGACCCTAGCAGATACGCAGTATTTT.

The chain recombines TRBV4-2 with TRBJ2-5, with D unresolved. Trimming removed 7 bases from V and 0 bases from J, with 12 bases in between. This CDR3 has 14 amino acids. Germline CDR1 LGHNA, CDR2 YNFKEQ. CDR3 protein: CASNTDPDQETQYF. CDR3 DNA: TGTGCCAGCAATACAGACCCGGACCAAGAGACCCAGTACTTC.

The gene calls are TRBV14 and TRBJ2-3; no clear D. V lost 3 bases and J 2 bases, leaving 12 bases between the germline ends. The CDR3 is 15 amino acids. Germline V lookup: CDR1 SGHDN, CDR2 FVKESK. CDR3 coding DNA: TGTGCCAGCAGCCAGCTGGTGTCCTACACAGATACGCAGTATTTT. As protein: CASSQLVSYTDTQYF.

The chain carries TRBV25-1 and TRBJ1-1, with D possibly being TRBD1 (6 bases). The length of the CDR3 is 15 residues. Per germline, CDR1 MGHDK and CDR2 SYGVNS. The germline V and J ends were trimmed by 6 bases and 2 bases, with 16 bases remaining between them. The chain's CDR3 is CASRAPGHPNTEAFF. CDR3 sequence (DNA): TGTGCCAGCAGGGCCCCGGGACACCCTAACACTGAAGCTTTCTTT.

This clone was detected a few times. V and J are TRBV7-9 and TRBJ2-5; 9 bases are a match to TRBD1. V was pared by 7 bases and J by 4 bases, with 7 bases of the junction left unmatched. There are 14 residues in the CDR3. Looked up from germline, CDR1 is SEHNR and CDR2 is FQNEAQ (reference sequence). CDR3 sequence: CASNVDRGRETQYF. Written as DNA, the CDR3 is TGTGCCAGCAACGTAGACAGGGGGAGAGAGACCCAGTACTTC.

The CDR3 reads CASRRDREYEAFF. DNA of the CDR3: TGTGCCAGCAGGAGGGACAGGGAGTACGAAGCTTTCTTT. The chain joins TRBV2 to TRBJ1-1; 9 nucleotides align to TRBD1. V lost 6 bases to trimming and J lost 8 bases; unmatched junction nucleotides: 7. CDR3 length: 13 amino acids. Germline CDR1 and CDR2: SNHLY and FYNNEI. The full variable domain, completed using reference TRBV2 and TRBJ1-1, is EPEVTQTPSHQVTQMGQEVILRCVPISNHLYFYWYRQILGQKVEFLVSFYNNEISEKSEIFDDQFSVERPDGSNFTLKIRSTKLEDSAMYFCASRRDREYEAFFGQGTRLTVV.

This clone occurred once. The chain recombines TRBV28 with TRBJ1-5; TRBD1 matches at 7 bases. V shed 4 bases and J 4 bases; nucleotides not matched to a gene: 1. The CDR3 has 13 residues. CDR1 and CDR2 from the germline V gene are MDHEN and SYDVKM. CDR3 region: CASSSRGNQPQHF. The CDR3 region has the DNA TGTGCCAGCAGTTCCAGGGGGAATCAGCCCCAGCATTTT.

V and J are TRBV4-3 and TRBJ1-5; TRBD1 aligns across 8 bases. This CDR3 is built from 14 residues. Per germline, CDR1 LGHNA and CDR2 YSLEER. V gave up 3 bases and J gave up 3 bases; unmatched junction bases: 1. For the CDR3, the DNA is TGCGCCAGCAGCCAGGACAGGGCCAATCAGCCCCAGCATTTT. Translating gives CASSQDRANQPQHF.

This clone was seen only a few times. This chain joins TRBV27 and TRBJ2-1; the match to TRBD2 covers 11 bases. V dropped 10 bases and J dropped 12; count of bases not matched to a gene: 17. Per the germline V gene, CDR1 is MNHEY and CDR2 is SMNVEV (reference sequence). There are 15 residues in the CDR3. CDR3 in amino acids: CATNQVAGGLGWQFF. For the CDR3, the DNA is TGTGCCACCAATCAGGTAGCGGGAGGGTTGGGTTGGCAGTTCTTC.

V is TRBV6-6 and J is TRBJ1-6; 8 positions match TRBD1. V dropped 10 bases and J dropped 4; count of bases not matched to a gene: 6. Germline V CDR1 and CDR2: MNHNY, SVGAGI (reference sequence). The CDR3 spans 14 residues. CDR3 in amino acids: CATGQVVYNSPLHF. CDR3 sequence (DNA): TGTGCCACGGGACAGGTCGTTTATAATTCACCCCTCCACTTT.

This clone was observed once. The chain is built from TRBV10-3 and TRBJ1-2, with a tentative D call TRBD1 (6 bases). Germline loops: CDR1 ENHRY, CDR2 SYGVKD. This CDR3 comprises 13 residues. V dropped 10 bases and J dropped 12 bases, with 24 bases sitting between them. CDR3 nucleotide sequence: TGTGCCACGGGCGGACAGATCCTGGTGGGTGACACCTTC. Translating it yields CATGGQILVGDTF.

This clone was detected a few times. The chain joins TRBV19 to TRBJ2-7; D may be TRBD1 (6 bases). Germline CDR1 is LNHDA and CDR2 is SQIVND (reference sequence). The CDR3 runs to 15 residues. V lost 5 bases to trimming and J lost 6 bases, with 20 bases between them. CDR3 loop: CASSLLSATTGEQYF. The CDR3 DNA is TGTGCCAGTAGTCTGCTATCGGCTACGACAGGCGAGCAGTACTTC.

The chain joins TRBV7-2 to TRBJ1-2; 10 bases agree with TRBD1. Germline trimming cut 5 bases from V and 14 bases from J; bases unmatched to any gene: 17. The CDR3 runs 15 residues. Per the germline V gene, CDR1 is SGHTA and CDR2 is FQGNSA. Here the CDR3 reads CASSPPPGTGVTYTF. DNA of the CDR3: TGTGCCAGCAGCCCCCCCCCAGGGACAGGGGTCACTTATACCTTC. Full variable domain (missing parts from reference TRBV7-2 and TRBJ1-2): GAGVSQSPSNKVTEKGKDVELRCDPISGHTALYWYRQSLGQGLEFLIYFQGNSAPDKSGLPSDRFSAERTGGSVSTLTIQRTQQEDSAVYLCASSPPPGTGVTYTFGSGTRLTVV.

J is TRBJ2-5 and V is TRBV4-1; 14 bases are a match to TRBD2. The V gene's germline CDR1 is MGHRA and CDR2 YSYEKL. This CDR3 has 16 residues. After removal of 4 bases from V and 5 bases from J, the junction contained 6 bases not matched to a gene. The CDR3 DNA reads as TGCGCCAGCAGCCCTCGACTAGCGGGAGGGGAGGAGACCCAGTACTTC. Translating it yields CASSPRLAGGEETQYF.

In this sample, this clone turned up a few times. The chain recombines TRBV28 with TRBJ1-3, with 10 bases fitting TRBD1. CDR3 length equals 14 residues. Germline CDR1 reads MDHEN; CDR2 reads SYDVKM. J gave up 6 bases and V 6 bases, and 5 bases lay outside the gene matches. The DNA for the CDR3 is TGTGCCAGCAGGAGACAGGGGGCAGAAAACACCATATATTTT. Its protein product is CASRRQGAENTIYF.

The chain uses TRBV30 and TRBJ2-7; unclear D gene. This CDR3 is 12 amino acids long. Germline V CDR1 and CDR2: GTSNPN, SVGIG (reference sequence). Trimming took 3 bases from V and 0 from J, leaving 6 bases between them. The CDR3, as DNA: TGTGCCTGGAGGCGGCACTCCTACGAGCAGTACTTC. It is translated as CAWRRHSYEQYF.

V usage is TRBV19 and J usage is TRBJ1-1; the D is unclear. Looked up from germline, CDR1 is LNHDA and CDR2 is SQIVND (reference sequence). Trimming stripped 4 bases from V and 4 bases from J, with 7 bases between. The CDR3 has 12 amino acids. The DNA of the CDR3 is TGTGCCAGTAGTAGTTATCGCACTGAAGCTTTCTTT. The encoded protein is CASSSYRTEAFF.

The J gene is TRBJ1-2, the V gene TRBV19; unclear D gene. From germline, CDR1 is LNHDA and CDR2 SQIVND (reference sequence). The CDR3 totals 14 residues. Trimming took off 10 bases at V and 1 base at J, with 16 bases between the two ends. Here the CDR3 reads CATRPSEINYGYTF. The CDR3 DNA reads TGTGCCACCAGACCTTCGGAGATTAACTATGGCTACACCTTC.

V and J are TRBV27 and TRBJ2-3, with a possible D match to TRBD1 (5 bases). Germline lookup yields CDR1 MNHEY and CDR2 SMNVEV (reference sequence). The length of the CDR3 is 15 residues. Trimming stripped 4 bases from V and 0 bases from J, with 11 bases between. The CDR3 sequence is CASSWGGSSTDTQYF. The CDR3 region has the DNA TGTGCCAGCAGTTGGGGCGGATCTAGCACAGATACGCAGTATTTT.

The CDR3 region has the DNA TGTGCCAGCAGTTTAGGCAGTAACTATGGCTACACCTTC. Amino acids: CASSLGSNYGYTF. The V gene is TRBV28, the J gene TRBJ1-2; D remains unclear. V was pared by 2 bases and J by 1 base, with 5 bases between. This CDR3 is built from 13 residues. The V gene's germline CDR1 is MDHEN and CDR2 SYDVKM.

The chain uses TRBV10-2 and TRBJ2-3, with D possibly TRBD1 on 5 matching bases. Trimming left V 7 bases short and J 2 bases short, with 13 bases between. Germline lookup yields CDR1 WSHSY and CDR2 SAAADI. CDR3 length: 14 residues. The CDR3 coding sequence is TGCGCCAGCATTCAGGACACAAACACAGATACGCAGTATTTT. It codes for CASIQDTNTDTQYF.

The V gene is TRBV19, the J gene TRBJ2-1; 9 positions match TRBD2. The CDR3 sequence is 12 residues long. V trimming: 7 bases; J trimming: 5 bases; junction bases outside the gene matches: 0. The germline V gene encodes CDR1 LNHDA and CDR2 SQIVND (reference sequence). This CDR3 is CASTSGNNEQFF. CDR3 DNA sequence: TGTGCCAGTACTAGCGGGAACAATGAGCAGTTCTTC. The full variable domain, completed using reference TRBV19 and TRBJ2-1, is DGGITQSPKYLFRKEGQNVTLSCEQNLNHDAMYWYRQDPGQGLRLIYYSQIVNDFQKGDIAEGYSVSREKKESFPLTVTSAQKNPTAFYLCASTSGNNEQFFGPGTRLTVL.

The table lists this clone with a few counts. This rearrangement joins TRBV28 to TRBJ2-2, with a weak D call TRBD2 (5 bases). This CDR3 has 14 amino acids. CDR1 is MDHEN and CDR2 is SYDVKM in the germline V gene. V was shortened by 11 bases and J by 2 bases, with 15 bases between the two germline ends. CDR3 residues: CASRIGGNTGELFF. In DNA form, the CDR3 reads TGTGCCTCCAGGATAGGAGGCAACACCGGGGAGCTGTTTTTT.

The CDR3 reads CAWSAGGSGNTIYF. The DNA of the CDR3 is TGTGCCTGGAGTGCGGGAGGCTCTGGAAACACCATATATTTT. The V and J genes are TRBV30 and TRBJ1-3, with D unresolved. The germline gives CDR1 GTSNPN, CDR2 SVGIG (reference sequence). V was clipped by 1 base and J by 0 bases, with 7 bases between them. CDR3 length equals 14 residues. The whole variable domain, remainder taken from reference TRBV30 and TRBJ1-3, is SQTIHQWPATLVQPVGSPLSLECTVEGTSNPNLYWYRQAAGRGLQLLFYSVGIGQISSEVPQNLSASRPQDRQFILSSKKLLLSDSGFYLCAWSAGGSGNTIYFGEGSWLTVV.

The chain recombines TRBV27 with TRBJ1-1; D gene ambiguous. This CDR3 comprises 14 residues. CDR1 MNHEY and CDR2 SMNVEV come from the germline V gene (reference sequence). The V gene lost 0 bases and the J gene lost 5 bases, with 10 bases spanning the gap. CDR3: CASSLSGVRTEAFF. The CDR3 DNA reads TGTGCCAGCAGTTTATCCGGGGTTAGAACTGAAGCTTTCTTT.